Given below is one TCR beta chain in context. The sample comes from a study of T-cell memory formation after mild COVID-19. Trimming at V came to 1 base and at J to 6 bases, leaving 8 bases not matched to a gene. Germline V gene data show CDR1 as LGHNA and CDR2 as YSLEER. The CDR3 consists of 15 residues. TCRdb recomputed calls from the 5' RACE reads with MiXCR, one row per CDR3 protein. Of around 400,000 distinct CDR3 sequences listed, about 24% are singletons. This sequence joins TRBV4-3 and TRBJ2-7; 8 bases agree with TRBD1. The receptor was derived from an adult woman who had mild COVID-19 (a few samples of this study predate the infection). Cell type and time point are not known. What was sequenced was PBMCs or a T cell subset sorted from them (not recorded which). The CDR3 DNA follows: TGCGCCAGCAGCCAAGGACGGACAGGGAGAAGCGAGCAGTACTTC. Amino acids: CASSQGRTGRSEQYF.